These 11 T cell receptor beta chains were sequenced from one sample in a study of cytomegalovirus exposure and HLA in healthy donors. In the PCR, 60 Vbeta and 13 Jbeta primers were used. The table came from immunoSEQ multiplex PCR; TCRdb's copy has only in-frame clones and leaves some out. The table has around 150,000 clones, about 70% seen once; the top ten hold approximately 1.6%. Sequences were obtained from PBMCs. The receptors stem from a woman between 40 and 55 years old in good health and CMV-seronegative.

The CDR3 spells CASGLGQGTNSGNTIYF. DNA of the CDR3: TGTGCTAGTGGTTTAGGACAGGGGACGAACTCTGGAAACACCATATATTTT. This chain joins TRBV12-5 and TRBJ1-3; 9 bases map to TRBD1. Looked up from germline, CDR1 is LGHNT and CDR2 is FRNRAP. The CDR3 runs to 17 residues. The junction had 6 bases not matched to a gene; V was cut back by 3 bases and J by 0 bases.

The chain carries TRBV11-2 and TRBJ1-1; D perhaps matches TRBD1 (6 bases). The CDR3 consists of 14 residues. Trimming stripped 0 bases from V and 4 bases from J, with 9 bases between. Germline assignment: CDR1 SGHAT and CDR2 FQNNGV. The CDR3 sequence: CASSLEQGLTEAFF. The CDR3 DNA sequence: TGTGCCAGCAGCTTAGAACAGGGTCTCACTGAAGCTTTCTTT.

The count of this clone is one. The gene calls are TRBV2 and TRBJ2-5; TRBD1 matches 8 bases. The end of the DNA aligns better with TRBJ2-7, so the J call may be wrong. The CDR3 spans 13 residues. Germline V gene sequence: CDR1 SNHLY, CDR2 FYNNEI. The CDR3 DNA is TGTGCCAGCAGTTCCAGGGGGCTTTACGAGCAGTACTTC. This sequence encodes CASSSRGLYEQYF.

The rearrangement links TRBV19 to TRBJ2-1; D may be TRBD1 (6 bases). Trimming took 3 bases from V and 2 from J, leaving 8 bases between them. The CDR3 runs 14 residues. Germline lookup yields CDR1 LNHDA and CDR2 SQIVND (reference sequence). CDR3 sequence (DNA): TGTGCCAGTAGTATCAGGGGCCCCTACAATGAGCAGTTCTTC. Amino acid sequence: CASSIRGPYNEQFF.

Only a few counts were recorded for this clone. The rearrangement links TRBV2 to TRBJ1-4, with TRBD1 identical over 7 bases. The V segment lost 6 bases and the J segment 4 bases; nucleotides outside the gene matches: 5. The CDR3 extends over 14 amino acids. The V gene's germline CDR1 is SNHLY and CDR2 FYNNEI. CDR3 coding DNA: TGTGCCAGCAGGCAGGGACAGTATAATGAAAAACTGTTTTTT. Translating it yields CASRQGQYNEKLFF.

This chain links TRBV5-1 with TRBJ2-1; 9 nucleotides agree with TRBD1. This CDR3 has 16 amino acids. Germline CDR1 is SGHRS and CDR2 is YFSETQ. V was pared by 3 bases and J by 3 bases, with 7 bases of the junction left unmatched. CDR3 nucleotides: TGCGCCAGCAGCTCCGAACCGGGACAGGGCTACAATGAGCAGTTCTTC. The encoded protein is CASSSEPGQGYNEQFF.

The V and J genes are TRBV11-2 and TRBJ1-6; D possibly corresponds to TRBD1 (5 bases). CDR3 length: 18 amino acids. The V end lost 0 bases, the J end lost 0 bases, and 12 bases lay between the germline ends. From germline, CDR1 is SGHAT and CDR2 FQNNGV. As DNA, the CDR3 is TGTGCCAGCAGCTTAGAGAGGGGAGGCGGCTCCTATAATTCACCCCTCCACTTT. It is translated as CASSLERGGGSYNSPLHF.

V gene TRBV5-1 combines with J gene TRBJ2-3; no clear D gene. CDR3 length: 15 residues. Germline CDR1 reads SGHRS; CDR2 reads YFSETQ. V dropped 3 bases and J dropped 0 bases, with 11 bases sitting between them. CDR3 amino acids: CASSSLDTSTDTQYF. In DNA, the CDR3 is TGCGCCAGCAGCTCCCTAGATACTAGCACAGATACGCAGTATTTT. Supplemented by reference TRBV5-1 and TRBJ2-3, the full variable domain reads KAGVTQTPRYLIKTRGQQVTLSCSPISGHRSVSWYQQTPGQGLQFLFEYFSETQRNKGNFPGRFSGRQFSNSRSEMNVSTLELGDSALYLCASSSLDTSTDTQYFGPGTRLTVL.

This chain joins TRBV6-5 and TRBJ1-1; possibly TRBD1 for D (5 bases). The germline V gene encodes CDR1 MNHEY and CDR2 SVGAGI. The length of the CDR3 is 13 residues. Trimming took off 5 bases at V and 4 bases at J, with 11 bases between the two ends. CDR3 in DNA: TGTGCCAGCAGTCGCATGGGGGGCACTGAAGCTTTCTTT. Its protein is CASSRMGGTEAFF.

This chain joins TRBV7-8 and TRBJ1-1, with D uncertain. The CDR3 totals 17 residues. Germline CDR1 and CDR2: SGHVS and FQNEAQ. The V end lost 1 base, the J end lost 5 bases, and 20 bases lay between the germline ends. This CDR3 reads CASSLGIIRSFRTEAFF. The DNA for the CDR3 is TGTGCCAGCAGCTTAGGTATCATTAGGAGCTTTAGGACTGAAGCTTTCTTT.

The chain joins TRBV5-4 to TRBJ2-2; TRBD1 matches at 7 bases. V shed 5 bases and J 1 base; nucleotides not matched to a gene: 2. Germline V gene data show CDR1 as SGHNT and CDR2 as YYREEE (reference sequence). This CDR3 has 14 residues. CDR3 nucleotides: TGTGCCAGCAGACAGGGGCAGAACACCGGGGAGCTGTTTTTT. Translation: CASRQGQNTGELFF.